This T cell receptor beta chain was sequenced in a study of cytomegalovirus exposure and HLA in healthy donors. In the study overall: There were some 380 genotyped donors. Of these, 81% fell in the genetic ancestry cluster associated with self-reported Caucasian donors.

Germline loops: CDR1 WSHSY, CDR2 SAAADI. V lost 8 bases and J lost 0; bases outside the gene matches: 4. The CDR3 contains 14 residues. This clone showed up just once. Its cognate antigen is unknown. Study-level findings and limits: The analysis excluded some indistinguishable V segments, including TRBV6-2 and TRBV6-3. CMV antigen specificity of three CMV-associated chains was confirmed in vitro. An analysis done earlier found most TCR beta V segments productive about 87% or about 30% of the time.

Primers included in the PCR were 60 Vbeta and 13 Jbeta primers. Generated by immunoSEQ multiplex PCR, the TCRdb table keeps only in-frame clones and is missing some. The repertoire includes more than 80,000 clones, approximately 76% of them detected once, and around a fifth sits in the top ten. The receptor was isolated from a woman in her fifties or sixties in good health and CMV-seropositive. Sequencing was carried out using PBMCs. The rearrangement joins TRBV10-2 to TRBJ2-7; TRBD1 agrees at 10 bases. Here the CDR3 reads CASAGTGASYEQYF. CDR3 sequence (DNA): TGCGCCAGCGCAGGGACAGGGGCCTCCTACGAGCAGTACTTC.